Detailed here is one TCR beta chain. Its antigen is still unknown. The time point here: newly diagnosed, previously untreated cHL patient sample. Negative selection with magnetic separation was used to purify CD4+ T cells from thawed PBMCs. A comparison was provided by newly diagnosed, untreated classical Hodgkin lymphoma PBMCs. Per the germline V gene, CDR1 is LNHDA and CDR2 is SQIVND (reference sequence). The length of the CDR3 is 14 residues. V dropped 1 base and J dropped 0 bases, with 7 bases sitting between them. Clones were sequenced by immunoSEQ multiplex PCR, and TCRdb holds only the in-frame ones, with some missing. The sample gives about 23,000 clones, roughly nine tenths of which show up once; 0.2% to 0.3% is in the top ten. The sample comes from a study of PD-1 blockade in classical Hodgkin lymphoma. General study results and limits: Relative to healthy donors, newly diagnosed patients reportedly had lower baseline TCR diversity, which was reported as lower still in relapsed/refractory patients.

The sequence was obtained from a human donor with classical Hodgkin lymphoma. The J gene is TRBJ2-7, the V gene TRBV19; no reliable D call. The source material was CD4+ T cells from blood. CDR3 sequence reads: CASSIGGNSYEQYF. The CDR3 nucleotides are TGTGCCAGTAGTATAGGTGGCAACTCCTACGAGCAGTACTTC. Using reference TRBV19 and TRBJ2-7 for the parts outside the CDR3, the full variable domain is DGGITQSPKYLFRKEGQNVTLSCEQNLNHDAMYWYRQDPGQGLRLIYYSQIVNDFQKGDIAEGYSVSREKKESFPLTVTSAQKNPTAFYLCASSIGGNSYEQYFGPGTRLTVT.